This entry is about one TCR beta chain. Other DNA sequences in the same sample also yield this CDR3. The sample belongs to a study of shared clonotypes between healthy human individuals. Overall study: The people who gave samples were a couple of women and a few men aged 18 to 49.

The CDR3 runs 14 residues. CDR1 is SEHNR and CDR2 is FQNEAQ in the germline V gene (reference sequence). V lost 5 bases and J lost 5; bases outside the gene matches: 6. TCRdb's copy holds only in-frame clones and misses some; the assay was immunoSEQ multiplex PCR. The table lists roughly 1,100,000 clones, around 76% of them singletons. V usage is TRBV7-9 and J usage is TRBJ2-5; 9 bases map to TRBD1. The specimen was memory CD4+ T cells sorted from blood. Subset denoted: CD45RA-negative fraction. The TCR was taken from a man between 18 and 29 years old in good health. CDR3 in DNA: TGTGCCAGCAGCCCCGGACAGGGGAAGGAGACCCAGTACTTC. This translates into CASSPGQGKETQYF.